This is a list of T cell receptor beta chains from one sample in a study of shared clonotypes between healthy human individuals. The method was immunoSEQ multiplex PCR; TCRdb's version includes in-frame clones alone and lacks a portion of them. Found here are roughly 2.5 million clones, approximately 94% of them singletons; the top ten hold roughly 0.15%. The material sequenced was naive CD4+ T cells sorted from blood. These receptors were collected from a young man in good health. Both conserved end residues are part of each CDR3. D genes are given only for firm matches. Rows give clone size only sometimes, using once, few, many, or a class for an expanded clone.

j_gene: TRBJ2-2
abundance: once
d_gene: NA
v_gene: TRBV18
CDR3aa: CASSPRTLNTGELFF
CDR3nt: TGTGCCAGCTCACCACGAACTCTGAACACCGGGGAGCTGTTTTTT

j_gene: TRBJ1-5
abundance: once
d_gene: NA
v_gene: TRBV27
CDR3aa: CASSISGPNQPQHF
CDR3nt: TGTGCCAGCAGTATCTCCGGGCCCAATCAGCCCCAGCATTTT

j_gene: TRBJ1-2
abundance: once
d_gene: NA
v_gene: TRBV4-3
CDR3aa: CASSLSRGFSVGYTF
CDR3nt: TGCGCCAGCAGCCTAAGTAGGGGGTTCTCGGTCGGCTACACCTTC

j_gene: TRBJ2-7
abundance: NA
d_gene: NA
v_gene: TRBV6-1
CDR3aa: CASSVNIEQYF
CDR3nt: TGTGCCAGCAGTGTTAACATCGAGCAGTACTTC

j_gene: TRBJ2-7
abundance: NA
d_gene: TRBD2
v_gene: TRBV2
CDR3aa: CASRTTSGPTYEQYF
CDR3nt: TGTGCCAGCAGAACTACTAGCGGGCCCACCTACGAGCAGTACTTC

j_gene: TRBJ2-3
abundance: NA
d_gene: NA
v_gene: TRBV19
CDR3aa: CASSPAPNTQYF
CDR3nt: TGTGCCAGTAGTCCGGCGCCGAATACGCAGTATTTT

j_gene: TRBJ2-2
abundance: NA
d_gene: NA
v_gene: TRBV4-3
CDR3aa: CASSQEITSNGELFF
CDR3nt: TGCGCCAGCAGCCAAGAAATCACATCCAACGGGGAGCTGTTTTTT

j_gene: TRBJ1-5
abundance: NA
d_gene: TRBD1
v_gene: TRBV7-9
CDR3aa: CASSFSVGTGGWGNQPQHF
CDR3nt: TGTGCCAGCAGCTTTTCCGTTGGGACAGGGGGCTGGGGCAATCAGCCCCAGCATTTT

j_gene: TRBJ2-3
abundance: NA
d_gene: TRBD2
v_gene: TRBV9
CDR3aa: CASSSGGGTQYF
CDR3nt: TGTGCCAGCAGCTCCGGGGGGGGTACGCAGTATTTT

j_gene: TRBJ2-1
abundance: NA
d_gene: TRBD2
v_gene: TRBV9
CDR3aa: CASSTLAGPSYNEQFF
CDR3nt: TGTGCCAGCAGCACGCTAGCGGGACCATCCTACAATGAGCAGTTCTTC

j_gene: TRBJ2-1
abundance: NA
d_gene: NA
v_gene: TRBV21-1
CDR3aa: CAKRLPRDTYYNEQFF
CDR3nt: TGTGCCAAACGCCTTCCCCGGGACACCTACTACAATGAGCAGTTCTTC

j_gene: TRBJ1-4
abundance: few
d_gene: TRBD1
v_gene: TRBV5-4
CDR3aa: CASSLEGTGNEKLFF
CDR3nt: TGTGCCAGCAGCTTGGAGGGGACAGGGAATGAAAAACTGTTTTTT

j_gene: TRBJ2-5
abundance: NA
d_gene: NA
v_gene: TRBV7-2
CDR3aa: CASSSSLPGRVELAQYF
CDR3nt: TGTGCCAGCAGCTCGTCCCTACCGGGACGGGTAGAATTGGCCCAGTACTTC

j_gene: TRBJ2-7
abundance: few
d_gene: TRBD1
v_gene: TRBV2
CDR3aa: CASRQGYEQYF
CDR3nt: TGTGCCAGTCGACAGGGGTACGAGCAGTACTTC

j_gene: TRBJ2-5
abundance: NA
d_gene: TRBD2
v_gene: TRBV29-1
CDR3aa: CSVPQWGGFQETQYF
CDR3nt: TGCAGCGTCCCCCAGTGGGGGGGATTCCAAGAGACCCAGTACTTC

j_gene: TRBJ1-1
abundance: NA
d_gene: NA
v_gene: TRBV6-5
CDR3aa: CASSYSAGRGYFF
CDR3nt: TGTGCCAGCAGTTACTCGGCGGGGCGGGGGTACTTCTTT

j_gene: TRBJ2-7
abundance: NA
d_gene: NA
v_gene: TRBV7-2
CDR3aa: CASSTQGYEQYF
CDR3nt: TGTGCCAGCAGCACACAGGGCTACGAGCAGTACTTC

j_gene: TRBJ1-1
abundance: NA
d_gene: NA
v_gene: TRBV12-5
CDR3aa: CASGLRAGEGWAFF
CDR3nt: TGTGCTAGTGGTTTGCGGGCAGGGGAAGGCTGGGCTTTCTTT

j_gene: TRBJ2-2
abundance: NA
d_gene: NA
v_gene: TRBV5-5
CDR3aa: CASSLVPQNTGELFF
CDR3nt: TGTGCCAGCAGCTTGGTTCCGCAGAACACCGGGGAGCTGTTTTTT

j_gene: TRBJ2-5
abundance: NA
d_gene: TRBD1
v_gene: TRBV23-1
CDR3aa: CARDRGPETQYF
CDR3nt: TGCGCCAGAGACAGGGGGCCGGAGACCCAGTACTTC

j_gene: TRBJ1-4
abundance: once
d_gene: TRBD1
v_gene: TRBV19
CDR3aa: CASSQGAATNEKLFF
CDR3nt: TGTGCCAGTTCCCAGGGGGCGGCAACTAATGAAAAACTGTTTTTT

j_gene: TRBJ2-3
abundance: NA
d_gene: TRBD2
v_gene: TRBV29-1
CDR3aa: CSVSRGVNTDTQYF
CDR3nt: TGCAGCGTAAGCCGGGGGGTTAACACAGATACGCAGTATTTT

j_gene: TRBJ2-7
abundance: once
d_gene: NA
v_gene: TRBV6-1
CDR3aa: CASSTKTAYEQYF
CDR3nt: TGTGCCAGCAGTACCAAGACAGCTTACGAGCAGTACTTC

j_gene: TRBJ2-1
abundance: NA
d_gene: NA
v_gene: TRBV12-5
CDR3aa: CASGLVPGLYNEQFF
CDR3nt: TGTGCTAGTGGTTTGGTCCCGGGGCTGTACAATGAGCAGTTCTTC

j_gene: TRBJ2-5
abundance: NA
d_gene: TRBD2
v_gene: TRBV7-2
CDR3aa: CASSSGLAPETQYF
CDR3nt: TGTGCCAGCAGTTCCGGACTAGCCCCGGAGACCCAGTACTTC

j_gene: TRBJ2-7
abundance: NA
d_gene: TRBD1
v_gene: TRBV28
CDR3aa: CASSRTGWPYEQYF
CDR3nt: TGTGCCAGCAGTCGGACAGGGTGGCCCTACGAGCAGTACTTC

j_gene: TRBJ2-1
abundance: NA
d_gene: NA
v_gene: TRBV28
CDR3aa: CASSTTQGLGNEQFF
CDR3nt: TGTGCCAGCAGCACGACGCAGGGGTTGGGGAATGAGCAGTTCTTC

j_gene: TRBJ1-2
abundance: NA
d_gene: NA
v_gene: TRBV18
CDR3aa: CASSPPTAGGTMGYGYTF
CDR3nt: TGTGCCAGCTCACCACCGACGGCAGGTGGAACCATGGGCTATGGCTACACCTTC

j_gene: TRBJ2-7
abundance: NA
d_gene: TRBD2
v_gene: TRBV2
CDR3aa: CATQTGLAGGLTSYEQYF
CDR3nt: TGTGCCACCCAAACGGGACTAGCGGGAGGACTTACTAGCTACGAGCAGTACTTC

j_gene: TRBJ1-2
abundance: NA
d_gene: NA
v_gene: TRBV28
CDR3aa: CASSPHQPNYGYTF
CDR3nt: TGTGCCAGCAGTCCCCATCAACCCAACTATGGCTACACCTTC

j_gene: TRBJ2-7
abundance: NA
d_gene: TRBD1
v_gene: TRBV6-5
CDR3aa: CASSQSGQTIF
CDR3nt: TGTGCCAGCAGCCAATCGGGACAGACTATCTTC